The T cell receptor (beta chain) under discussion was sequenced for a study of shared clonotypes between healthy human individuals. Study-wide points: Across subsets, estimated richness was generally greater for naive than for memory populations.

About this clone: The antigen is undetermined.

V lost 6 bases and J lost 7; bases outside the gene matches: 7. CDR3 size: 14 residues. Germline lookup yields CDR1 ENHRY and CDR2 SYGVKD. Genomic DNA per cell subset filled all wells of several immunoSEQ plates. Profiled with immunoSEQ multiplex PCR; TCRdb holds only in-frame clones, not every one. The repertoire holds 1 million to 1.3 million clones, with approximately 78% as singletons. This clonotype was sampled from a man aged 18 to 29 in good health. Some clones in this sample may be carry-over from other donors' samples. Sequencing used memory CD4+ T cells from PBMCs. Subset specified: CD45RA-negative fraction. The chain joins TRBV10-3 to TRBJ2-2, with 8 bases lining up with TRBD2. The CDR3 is CAIRVAGKVGELFF. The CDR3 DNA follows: TGTGCCATCAGGGTAGCGGGGAAAGTCGGGGAGCTGTTTTTT.